This record concerns one T cell receptor beta chain sequence. The data derive from a study of blood T cell repertoires in COVID-19. Looking at the study overall: Samples representing acute and convalescent COVID-19 were sourced from the United States, Italy and Spain.

In the study's own analysis: Estimation of nucleated cell counts relied on the amplification of reference gene primers. Sequencing was performed with immunoSEQ multiplex PCR; in TCRdb, only in-frame clones are kept and a portion is missing. That table is the source of V, J and clone size, and D and trimming were worked out from the DNA. This sample has around 150,000 clones, with about nine tenths found just once. The receptor was derived from a woman between 55 and 75 years old with active or convalescent COVID-19. The sample was peripheral blood.

The CDR3 region has the DNA TGCAGCGTTCTGGGACAGATGAACACTGAAGCTTTCTTT. This sequence encodes CSVLGQMNTEAFF. V is TRBV29-1 and J is TRBJ1-1; 7 bases are a match to TRBD1. Trimming took 5 bases from V and 0 from J; bases not matched to a gene: 3. This CDR3 has 13 amino acids. Germline loops: CDR1 SQVTM, CDR2 ANQGSEA.